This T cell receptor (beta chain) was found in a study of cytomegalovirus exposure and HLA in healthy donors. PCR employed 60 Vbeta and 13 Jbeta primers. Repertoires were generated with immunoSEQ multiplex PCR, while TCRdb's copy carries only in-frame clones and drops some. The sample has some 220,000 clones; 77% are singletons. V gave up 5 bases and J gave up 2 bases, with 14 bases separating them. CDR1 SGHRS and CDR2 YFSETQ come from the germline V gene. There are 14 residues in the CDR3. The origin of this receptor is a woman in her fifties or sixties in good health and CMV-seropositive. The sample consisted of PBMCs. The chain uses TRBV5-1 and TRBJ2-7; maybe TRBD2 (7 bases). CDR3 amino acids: CASRGASGAYEQYF. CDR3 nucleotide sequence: TGCGCCAGCAGGGGGGCTAGCGGAGCCTACGAGCAGTACTTC.